The rows below give T cell receptor beta chains drawn from one sample of a study of CD8 T cells in Susac syndrome. A single record per CDR3 protein comes from TCRdb applying MiXCR to the immunoSEQ multiplex PCR reads. Found here are hundreds of thousands of distinct CDR3 sequences, 94% of them singletons; the top ten hold about 0.14%. Specimen: CD4+ T cells from PBMCs. Receptor source: a human donor with Susac syndrome. CDR3s include the opening cysteine and the closing phenylalanine or tryptophan. The order of the fields is V gene, D gene, J gene, clone size, CDR3 protein, CDR3 DNA. The D gene is left open where the match is weak. Not all rows give a size; the values are once, few, many and, for expanded clones, a class.

V gene: TRBV10-3
D gene: .
J gene: TRBJ2-7
clone size: .
CDR3 protein: CAISESSILAGKRNEQYF
CDR3 DNA: TGTGCCATCAGTGAGTCTTCTATTTTGGCAGGGAAGAGGAACGAGCAGTACTTC

V gene: TRBV5-4
D gene: .
J gene: TRBJ1-6
clone size: .
CDR3 protein: CASSKGGSENSPLHF
CDR3 DNA: TGTGCCAGCAGCAAGGGGGGATCGGAGAATTCACCCCTCCACTTT

V gene: TRBV12-3/TRBV12-4
D gene: .
J gene: TRBJ2-5
clone size: .
CDR3 protein: CASTPGREETQYF
CDR3 DNA: TGTGCCAGCACCCCGGGTCGGGAGGAGACCCAGTACTTC

V gene: TRBV7-2
D gene: TRBD1
J gene: TRBJ1-5
clone size: .
CDR3 protein: CASSLAQAGRGQISNQPQHF
CDR3 DNA: TGTGCCAGCAGCTTAGCGCAGGCGGGCAGGGGGCAAATTAGCAATCAGCCCCAGCATTTT

V gene: TRBV27
D gene: TRBD1
J gene: TRBJ2-7
clone size: .
CDR3 protein: CASSSTGGNPYASYEQYF
CDR3 DNA: TGTGCCAGCAGTTCTACAGGGGGCAATCCGTATGCGTCCTACGAGCAGTACTTC

V gene: TRBV20-1
D gene: .
J gene: TRBJ2-3
clone size: once
CDR3 protein: CSASTNSDTQYF
CDR3 DNA: TGCAGTGCTAGCACGAACTCTGATACGCAGTATTTT

V gene: TRBV29-1
D gene: .
J gene: TRBJ1-5
clone size: .
CDR3 protein: CSVGGGKQPQHF
CDR3 DNA: TGCAGCGTTGGTGGGGGGAAACAGCCCCAGCATTTT

V gene: TRBV7-9
D gene: TRBD1
J gene: TRBJ1-3
clone size: .
CDR3 protein: CASRSYLGGGLLSGNTIYF
CDR3 DNA: TGTGCCAGCAGATCTTACTTGGGAGGGGGCCTACTCTCTGGAAACACCATATATTTT

V gene: TRBV25-1
D gene: .
J gene: TRBJ2-7
clone size: .
CDR3 protein: CASSGRIGAYEQYF
CDR3 DNA: TGTGCCAGCAGTGGTCGCATAGGGGCCTACGAGCAGTACTTC

V gene: TRBV10-3
D gene: TRBD1
J gene: TRBJ2-5
clone size: .
CDR3 protein: CAISVRQGAQETQYF
CDR3 DNA: TGTGCCATCAGCGTTAGACAGGGGGCCCAAGAGACCCAGTACTTC

V gene: TRBV5-1
D gene: TRBD2
J gene: TRBJ2-1
clone size: .
CDR3 protein: CASSLGLALAGGSSYNEQFF
CDR3 DNA: TGCGCCAGCAGCTTGGGTTTAGCGCTAGCGGGGGGATCTTCCTACAATGAGCAGTTCTTC

V gene: TRBV7-2
D gene: TRBD1
J gene: TRBJ1-4
clone size: .
CDR3 protein: CASSLALQGAEKLFF
CDR3 DNA: TGTGCCAGCAGCTTAGCGCTACAGGGGGCTGAAAAACTGTTTTTT

V gene: TRBV6-6
D gene: .
J gene: TRBJ2-3
clone size: .
CDR3 protein: CATSMIDTQYF
CDR3 DNA: TGTGCCACCTCAATGATCGATACGCAGTATTTT

V gene: TRBV4-3
D gene: .
J gene: TRBJ2-6
clone size: .
CDR3 protein: CASSQDAEGAEGANVLTF
CDR3 DNA: TGCGCCAGCAGCCAAGATGCGGAGGGGGCAGAGGGGGCCAACGTCCTGACTTTC

V gene: TRBV28
D gene: .
J gene: TRBJ1-2
clone size: .
CDR3 protein: CASSIEGIGGYTF
CDR3 DNA: TGTGCCAGCAGTATCGAGGGGATCGGCGGCTACACCTTC

V gene: TRBV30
D gene: .
J gene: TRBJ2-7
clone size: .
CDR3 protein: CAWRGRSYEQYF
CDR3 DNA: TGTGCCTGGAGGGGCAGATCCTACGAGCAGTACTTC

V gene: TRBV20-1
D gene: .
J gene: TRBJ2-7
clone size: .
CDR3 protein: CSARDPKGPGRDEQYF
CDR3 DNA: TGCAGTGCTAGAGATCCTAAGGGACCAGGACGCGACGAGCAGTACTTC

V gene: TRBV5-1
D gene: .
J gene: TRBJ2-7
clone size: once
CDR3 protein: CASSLAGGGTLYEQYF
CDR3 DNA: TGCGCCAGCAGCTTGGCGGGTGGTGGGACCCTATACGAGCAGTACTTC

V gene: TRBV6-5
D gene: .
J gene: TRBJ2-2
clone size: .
CDR3 protein: CASSRVQVSGELFF
CDR3 DNA: TGTGCCAGCAGTCGGGTACAGGTCTCCGGGGAGCTGTTTTTT

V gene: TRBV6-1
D gene: TRBD1
J gene: TRBJ1-5
clone size: .
CDR3 protein: CASLQGGNQPQHF
CDR3 DNA: TGTGCCAGTTTACAGGGGGGCAATCAGCCCCAGCATTTT

V gene: TRBV30
D gene: .
J gene: TRBJ2-7
clone size: .
CDR3 protein: CAWSLTGFGEQYF
CDR3 DNA: TGTGCCTGGAGTCTTACAGGGTTCGGCGAGCAGTACTTC

V gene: TRBV19
D gene: .
J gene: TRBJ1-1
clone size: .
CDR3 protein: CASSVIGSAARRNTEAFF
CDR3 DNA: TGTGCCAGTAGTGTTATAGGGAGCGCTGCTCGGAGGAACACTGAAGCTTTCTTT